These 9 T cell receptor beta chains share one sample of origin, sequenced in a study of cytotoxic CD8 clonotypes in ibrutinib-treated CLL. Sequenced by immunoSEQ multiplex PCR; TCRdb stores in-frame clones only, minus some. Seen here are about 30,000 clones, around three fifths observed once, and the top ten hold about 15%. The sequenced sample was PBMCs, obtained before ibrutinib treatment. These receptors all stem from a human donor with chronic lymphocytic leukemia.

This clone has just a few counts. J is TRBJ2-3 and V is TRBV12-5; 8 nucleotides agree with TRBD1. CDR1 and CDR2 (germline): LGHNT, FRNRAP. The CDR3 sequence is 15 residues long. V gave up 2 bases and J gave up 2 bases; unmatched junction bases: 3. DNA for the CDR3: TGTGCTAGTGGTTTGACAGGGGGTACCACAGATACGCAGTATTTT. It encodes CASGLTGGTTDTQYF.

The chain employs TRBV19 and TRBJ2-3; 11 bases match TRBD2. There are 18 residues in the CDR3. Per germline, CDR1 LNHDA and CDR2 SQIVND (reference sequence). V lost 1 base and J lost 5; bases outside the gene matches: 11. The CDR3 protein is CASSIGGGLADSGDTQYF. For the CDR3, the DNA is TGTGCCAGTAGTATAGGAGGGGGACTAGCGGATTCCGGAGATACGCAGTATTTT.

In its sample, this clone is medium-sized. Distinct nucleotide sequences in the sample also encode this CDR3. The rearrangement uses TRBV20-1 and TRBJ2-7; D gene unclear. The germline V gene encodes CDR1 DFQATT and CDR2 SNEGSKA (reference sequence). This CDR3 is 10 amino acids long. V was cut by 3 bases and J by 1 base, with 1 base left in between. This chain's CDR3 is CSARSYEQYF. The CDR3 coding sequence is TGCAGTGCTAGGTCCTACGAGCAGTACTTC.

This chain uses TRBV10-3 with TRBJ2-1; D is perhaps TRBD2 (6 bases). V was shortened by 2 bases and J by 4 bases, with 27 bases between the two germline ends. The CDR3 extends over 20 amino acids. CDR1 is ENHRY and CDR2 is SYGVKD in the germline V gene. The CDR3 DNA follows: TGTGCCATCAGTGAGCACCCGACCCTACCGGGGGTTTTACCGTACAATGAGCAGTTCTTC. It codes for CAISEHPTLPGVLPYNEQFF.

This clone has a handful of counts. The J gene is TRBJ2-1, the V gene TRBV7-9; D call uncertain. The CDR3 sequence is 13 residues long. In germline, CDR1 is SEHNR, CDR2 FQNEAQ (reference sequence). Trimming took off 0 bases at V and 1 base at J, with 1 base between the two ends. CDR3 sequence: CASSLASYNEQFF. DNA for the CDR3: TGTGCCAGCAGCTTAGCGTCCTACAATGAGCAGTTCTTC. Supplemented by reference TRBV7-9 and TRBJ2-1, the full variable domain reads DTGVSQNPRHKITKRGQNVTFRCDPISEHNRLYWYRQTLGQGPEFLTYFQNEAQLEKSRLLSDRFSAERPKGSFSTLEIQRTEQGDSAMYLCASSLASYNEQFFGPGTRLTVL.

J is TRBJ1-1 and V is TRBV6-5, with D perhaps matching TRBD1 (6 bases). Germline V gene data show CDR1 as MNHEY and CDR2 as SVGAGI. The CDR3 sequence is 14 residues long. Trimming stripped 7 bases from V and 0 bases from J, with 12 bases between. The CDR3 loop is CASTSGALNTEAFF. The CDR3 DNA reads TGTGCCAGCACTTCGGGGGCGTTGAACACTGAAGCTTTCTTT.

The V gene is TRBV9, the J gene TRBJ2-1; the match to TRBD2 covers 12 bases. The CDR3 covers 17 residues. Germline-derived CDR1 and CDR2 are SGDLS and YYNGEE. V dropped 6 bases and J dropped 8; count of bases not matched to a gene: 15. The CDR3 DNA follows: TGTGCCAGCACCTCTCGACTAGCGGGAGTAGGGTTGGATGAGCAGTTCTTC. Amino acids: CASTSRLAGVGLDEQFF.

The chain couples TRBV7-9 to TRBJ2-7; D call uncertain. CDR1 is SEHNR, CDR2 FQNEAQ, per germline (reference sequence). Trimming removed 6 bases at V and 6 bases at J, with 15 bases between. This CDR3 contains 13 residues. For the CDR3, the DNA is TGTGCCAGCAGGGATGGAGCGAGCTTCGAGCAGTACTTC. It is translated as CASRDGASFEQYF.

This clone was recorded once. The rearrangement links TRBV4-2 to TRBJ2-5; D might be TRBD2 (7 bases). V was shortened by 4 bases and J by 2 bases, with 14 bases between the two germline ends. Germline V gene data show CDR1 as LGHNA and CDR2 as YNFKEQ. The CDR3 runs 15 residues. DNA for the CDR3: TGTGCCAGCAGCCCGGGGGGCGGGACACAAGAGACCCAGTACTTC. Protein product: CASSPGGGTQETQYF.